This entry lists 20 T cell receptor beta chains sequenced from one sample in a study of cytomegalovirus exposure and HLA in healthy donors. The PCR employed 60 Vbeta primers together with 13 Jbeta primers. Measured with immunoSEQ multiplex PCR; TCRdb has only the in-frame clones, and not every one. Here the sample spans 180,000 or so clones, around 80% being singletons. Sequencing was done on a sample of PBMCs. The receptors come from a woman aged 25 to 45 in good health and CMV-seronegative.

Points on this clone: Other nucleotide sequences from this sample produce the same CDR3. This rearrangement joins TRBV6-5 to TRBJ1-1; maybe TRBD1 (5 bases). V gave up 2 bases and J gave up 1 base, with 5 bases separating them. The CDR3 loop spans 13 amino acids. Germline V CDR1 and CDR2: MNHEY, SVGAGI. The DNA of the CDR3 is TGTGCCAGCAGTTACAGGGGGAACACTGAAGCTTTCTTT. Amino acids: CASSYRGNTEAFF.

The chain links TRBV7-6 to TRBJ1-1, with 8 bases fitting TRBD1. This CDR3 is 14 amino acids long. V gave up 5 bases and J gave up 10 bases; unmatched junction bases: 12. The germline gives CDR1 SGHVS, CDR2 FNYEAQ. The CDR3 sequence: CASSPGETGERAFF. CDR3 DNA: TGTGCCAGCAGCCCAGGCGAGACAGGGGAAAGAGCTTTCTTT.

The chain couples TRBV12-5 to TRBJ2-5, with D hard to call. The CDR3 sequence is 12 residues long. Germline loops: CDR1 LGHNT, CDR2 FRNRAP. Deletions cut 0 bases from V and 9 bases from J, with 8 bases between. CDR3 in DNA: TGTGCTAGTGGTTTGGTACTTTCCTCCCAGTACTTC. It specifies CASGLVLSSQYF.

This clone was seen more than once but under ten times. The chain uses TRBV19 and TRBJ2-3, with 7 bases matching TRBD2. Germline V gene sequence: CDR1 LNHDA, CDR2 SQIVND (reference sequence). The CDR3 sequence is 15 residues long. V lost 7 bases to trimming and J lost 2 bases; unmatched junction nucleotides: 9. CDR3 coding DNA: TGTGCCAGTAAGGCCGCTAGCGGCTTCACAGATACGCAGTATTTT. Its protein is CASKAASGFTDTQYF.

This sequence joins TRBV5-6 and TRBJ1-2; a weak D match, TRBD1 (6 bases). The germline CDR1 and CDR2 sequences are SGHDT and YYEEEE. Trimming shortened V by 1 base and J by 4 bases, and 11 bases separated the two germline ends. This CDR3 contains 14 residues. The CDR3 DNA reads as TGTGCCAGCAGCTTGTTTGCAGGGGCCTATGGCTACACCTTC. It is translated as CASSLFAGAYGYTF.

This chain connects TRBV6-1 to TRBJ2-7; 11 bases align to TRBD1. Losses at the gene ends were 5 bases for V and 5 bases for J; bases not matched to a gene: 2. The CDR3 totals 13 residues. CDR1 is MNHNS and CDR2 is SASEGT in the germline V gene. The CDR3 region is CASSRDRGDEQYF. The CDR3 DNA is TGTGCCAGCAGTAGGGACAGGGGGGACGAGCAGTACTTC.

The CDR3 DNA is TGTGCCAGTAGGACAGGGAACAATCAGCCCCAGCATTTT. This sequence encodes CASRTGNNQPQHF. The chain is built from TRBV6-1 and TRBJ1-5; 8 bases match TRBD1. The CDR3 length is 13 residues. V lost 9 bases and J lost 3; bases outside the gene matches: 4. CDR1 is MNHNS, CDR2 SASEGT, per germline.

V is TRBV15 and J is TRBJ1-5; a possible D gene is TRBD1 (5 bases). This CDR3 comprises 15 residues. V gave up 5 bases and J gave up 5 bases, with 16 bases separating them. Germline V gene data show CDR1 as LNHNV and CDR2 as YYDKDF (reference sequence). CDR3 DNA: TGTGCCACCAGCGATTCTGGAGGGGCTTATCAGCCCCAGCATTTT. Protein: CATSDSGGAYQPQHF.

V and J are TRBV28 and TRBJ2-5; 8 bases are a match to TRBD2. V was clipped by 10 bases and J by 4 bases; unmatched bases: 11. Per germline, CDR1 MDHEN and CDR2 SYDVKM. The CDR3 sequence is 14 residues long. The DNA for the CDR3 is TGTGCCATCGGGAGGGGATTATCGGTAGAGACCCAGTACTTC. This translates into CAIGRGLSVETQYF.

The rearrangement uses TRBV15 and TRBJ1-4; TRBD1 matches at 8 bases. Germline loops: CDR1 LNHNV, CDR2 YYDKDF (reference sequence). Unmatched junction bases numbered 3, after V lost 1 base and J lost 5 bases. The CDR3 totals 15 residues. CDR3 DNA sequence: TGTGCCACCAGCAGAGGCGACAGGGGAAATGAAAAACTGTTTTTT. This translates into CATSRGDRGNEKLFF.

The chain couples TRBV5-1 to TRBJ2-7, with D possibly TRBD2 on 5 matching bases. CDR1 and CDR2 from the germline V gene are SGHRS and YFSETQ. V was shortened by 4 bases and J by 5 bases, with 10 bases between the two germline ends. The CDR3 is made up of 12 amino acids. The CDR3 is CASSPGIHEQYF. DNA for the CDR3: TGCGCCAGCAGCCCGGGAATCCACGAGCAGTACTTC. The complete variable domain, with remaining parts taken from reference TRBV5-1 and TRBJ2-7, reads KAGVTQTPRYLIKTRGQQVTLSCSPISGHRSVSWYQQTPGQGLQFLFEYFSETQRNKGNFPGRFSGRQFSNSRSEMNVSTLELGDSALYLCASSPGIHEQYFGPGTRLTVT.

The CDR3: CASSGQMNTEAFF. CDR3 coding DNA: TGTGCCAGCAGCGGACAGATGAACACTGAAGCTTTCTTT. The chain links TRBV11-2 to TRBJ1-1, with a weak D call TRBD1 (6 bases). Per the germline V gene, CDR1 is SGHAT and CDR2 is FQNNGV. The CDR3 is 13 amino acids. With 5 bases removed from V and 0 bases from J, the gap between germline ends came to 7 bases.

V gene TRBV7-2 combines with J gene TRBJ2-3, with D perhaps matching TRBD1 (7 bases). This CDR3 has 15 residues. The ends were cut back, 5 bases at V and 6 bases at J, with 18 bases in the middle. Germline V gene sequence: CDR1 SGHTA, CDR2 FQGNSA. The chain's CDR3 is CASSAGTVETDTQYF. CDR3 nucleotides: TGTGCCAGCAGCGCGGGGACAGTAGAAACTGATACGCAGTATTTT.

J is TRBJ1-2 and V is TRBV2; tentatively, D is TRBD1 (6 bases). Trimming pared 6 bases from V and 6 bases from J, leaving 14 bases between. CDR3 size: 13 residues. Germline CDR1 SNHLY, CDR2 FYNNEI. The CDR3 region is CASRRGQGNGYTF. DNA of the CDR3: TGTGCCAGCAGGAGGGGTCAGGGGAATGGCTACACCTTC.

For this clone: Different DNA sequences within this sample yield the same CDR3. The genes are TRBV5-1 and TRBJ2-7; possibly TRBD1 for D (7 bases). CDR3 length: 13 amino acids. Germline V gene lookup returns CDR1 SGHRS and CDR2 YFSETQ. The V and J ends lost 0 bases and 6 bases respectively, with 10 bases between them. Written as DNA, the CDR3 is TGCGCCAGCAGCTTGGGACAGGGAGGCGAGCAGTACTTC. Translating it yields CASSLGQGGEQYF.

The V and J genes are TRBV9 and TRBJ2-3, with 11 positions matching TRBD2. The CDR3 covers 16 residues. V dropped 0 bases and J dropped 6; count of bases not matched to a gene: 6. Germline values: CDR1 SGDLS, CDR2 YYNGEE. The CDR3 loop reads CASSVAASGRMDTQYF. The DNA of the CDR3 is TGTGCCAGCAGCGTAGCGGCTAGCGGGAGGATGGATACGCAGTATTTT.

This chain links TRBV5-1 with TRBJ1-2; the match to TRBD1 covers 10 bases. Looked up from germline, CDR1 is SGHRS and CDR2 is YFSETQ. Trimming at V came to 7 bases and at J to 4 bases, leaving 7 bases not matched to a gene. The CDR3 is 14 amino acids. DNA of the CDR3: TGCGCCAGCTCGGGACAGGGGATCACCTATGGCTACACCTTC. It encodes CASSGQGITYGYTF.

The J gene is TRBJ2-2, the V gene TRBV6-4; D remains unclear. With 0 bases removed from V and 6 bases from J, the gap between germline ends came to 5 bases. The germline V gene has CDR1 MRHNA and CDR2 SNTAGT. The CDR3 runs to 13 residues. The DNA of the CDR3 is TGTGCCAGCAGTGACTCGAGTCCCGGGGAGCTGTTTTTT. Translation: CASSDSSPGELFF.

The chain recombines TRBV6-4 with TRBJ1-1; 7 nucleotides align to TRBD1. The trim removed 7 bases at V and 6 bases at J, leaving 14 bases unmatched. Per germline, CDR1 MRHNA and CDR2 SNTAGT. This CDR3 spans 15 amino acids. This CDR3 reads CASKPARQGGAEAFF. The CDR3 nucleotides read TGTGCCAGCAAGCCAGCCCGACAGGGTGGGGCTGAAGCTTTCTTT.

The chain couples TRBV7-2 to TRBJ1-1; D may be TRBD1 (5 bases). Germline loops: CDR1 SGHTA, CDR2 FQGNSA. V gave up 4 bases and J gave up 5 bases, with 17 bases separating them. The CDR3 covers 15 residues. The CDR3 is CASSYGGERKTEAFF. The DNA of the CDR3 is TGTGCCAGCAGCTATGGGGGGGAAAGAAAAACTGAAGCTTTCTTT.